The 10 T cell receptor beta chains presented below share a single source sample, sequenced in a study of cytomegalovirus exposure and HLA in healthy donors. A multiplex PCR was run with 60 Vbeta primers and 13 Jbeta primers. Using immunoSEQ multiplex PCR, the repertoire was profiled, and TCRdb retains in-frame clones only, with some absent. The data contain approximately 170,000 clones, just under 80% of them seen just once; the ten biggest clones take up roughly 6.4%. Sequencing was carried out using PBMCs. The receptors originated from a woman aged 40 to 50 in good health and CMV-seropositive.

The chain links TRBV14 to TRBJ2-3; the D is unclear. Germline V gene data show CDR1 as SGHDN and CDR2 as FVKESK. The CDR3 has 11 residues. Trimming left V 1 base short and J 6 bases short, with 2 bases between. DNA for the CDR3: TGTGCCAGCAGCCAAGCGGATACGCAGTATTTT. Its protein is CASSQADTQYF.

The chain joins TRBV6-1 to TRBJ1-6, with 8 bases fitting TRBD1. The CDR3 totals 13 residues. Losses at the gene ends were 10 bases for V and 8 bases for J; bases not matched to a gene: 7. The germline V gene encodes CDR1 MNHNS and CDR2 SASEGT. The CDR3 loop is CATRTGLYSPLHF. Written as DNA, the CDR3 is TGTGCCACAAGGACAGGGCTATATTCACCCCTCCACTTT.

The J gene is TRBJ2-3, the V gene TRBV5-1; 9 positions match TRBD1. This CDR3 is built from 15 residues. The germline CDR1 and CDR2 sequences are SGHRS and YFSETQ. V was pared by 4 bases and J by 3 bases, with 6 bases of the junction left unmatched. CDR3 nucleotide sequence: TGCGCCAGCAGCCCCGGGACAGGGATTACAGATACGCAGTATTTT. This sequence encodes CASSPGTGITDTQYF.

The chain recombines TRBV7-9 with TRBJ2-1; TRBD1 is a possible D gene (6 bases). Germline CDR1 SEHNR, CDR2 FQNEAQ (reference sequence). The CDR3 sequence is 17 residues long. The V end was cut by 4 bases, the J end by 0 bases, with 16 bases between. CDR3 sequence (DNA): TGTGCCAGCAGCTCTCCCGACAGGCTTAGCTCCTACAATGAGCAGTTCTTC. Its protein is CASSSPDRLSSYNEQFF.

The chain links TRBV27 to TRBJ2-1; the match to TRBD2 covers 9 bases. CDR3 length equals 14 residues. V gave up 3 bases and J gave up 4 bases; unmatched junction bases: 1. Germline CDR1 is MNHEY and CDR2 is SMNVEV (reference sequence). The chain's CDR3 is CASSLRGGYNEQFF. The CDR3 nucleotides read TGTGCCAGCAGTTTGCGGGGGGGATACAATGAGCAGTTCTTC.

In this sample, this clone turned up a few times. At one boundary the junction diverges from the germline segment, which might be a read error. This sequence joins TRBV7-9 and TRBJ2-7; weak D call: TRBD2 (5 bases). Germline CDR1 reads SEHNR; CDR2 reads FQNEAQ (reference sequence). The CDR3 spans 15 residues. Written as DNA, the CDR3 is TGTTCCAGCAGCCCCCGTGAGGGAAACCCCTACGAGCAGTACTTC. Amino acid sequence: CSSSPREGNPYEQYF.

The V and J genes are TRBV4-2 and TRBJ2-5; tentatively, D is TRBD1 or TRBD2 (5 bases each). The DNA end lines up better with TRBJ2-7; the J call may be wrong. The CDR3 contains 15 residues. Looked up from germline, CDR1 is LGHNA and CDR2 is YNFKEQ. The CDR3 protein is CASSHREVGAYEQYF. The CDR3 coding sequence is TGTGCCAGCAGCCATCGCGAGGTGGGGGCCTACGAGCAGTACTTC.

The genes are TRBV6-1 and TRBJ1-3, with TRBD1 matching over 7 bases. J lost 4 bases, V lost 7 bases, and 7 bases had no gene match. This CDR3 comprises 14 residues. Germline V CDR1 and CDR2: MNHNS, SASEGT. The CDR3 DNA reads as TGTGCCAGCACTCCGACAGGGAGGGGAAACACCATATATTTT. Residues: CASTPTGRGNTIYF.

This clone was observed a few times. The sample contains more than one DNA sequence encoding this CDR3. For the CDR3, the DNA is TGTGCCAGCAGCCCCACAGGGACTAACTATGGCTACACCTTC. It translates to CASSPTGTNYGYTF. The chain is built from TRBV7-3 and TRBJ1-2, with D possibly being TRBD1 (6 bases). V was pared by 5 bases and J by 0 bases, with 10 bases between. CDR1 is SGHTA and CDR2 is FQGTGA in the germline V gene. This CDR3 has 14 amino acids.

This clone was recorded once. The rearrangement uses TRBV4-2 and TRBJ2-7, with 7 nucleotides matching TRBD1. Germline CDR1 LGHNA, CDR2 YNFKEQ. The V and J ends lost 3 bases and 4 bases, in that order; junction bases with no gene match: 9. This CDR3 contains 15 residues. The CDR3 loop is CASSQAEGAGYEQYF. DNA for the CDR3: TGTGCCAGCAGCCAGGCAGAGGGGGCTGGGTACGAGCAGTACTTC.